There are many counts of the clone carrying this TCR beta chain. This sample stems from a study of regulatory T cells in long-lasting Graves disease. As to time point: newly diagnosed GD, antithyroid drugs for less than 3 months. The TCR library used RNA extracted from PBMCs. As collected, the peripheral blood samples measured about 8.1 milliliters each and went into EDTA tubes. V lost 8 bases to trimming and J lost 8 bases, with 15 bases between them. CDR3 size: 12 residues. CDR1 is MNHNS, CDR2 SASEGT, per germline. iRepertoire HTBI primers and Arm-PCR of CDR3 regions built TCR beta libraries. TCRdb analysed the multiplex PCR reads with MiXCR anew, one entry per CDR3 protein. This repertoire shows more than 300,000 distinct CDR3 sequences, approximately 12% found once; its top ten account for 15% to 20%. In addition, the sample was reused for a study of T cells in Graves' hyperthyroidism and ophthalmopathy. That report notes: A lack of ophthalmopathy progression within 18 months defined stable Graves' hyperthyroidism. The hyperthyroidism was newly diagnosed and had lasted under 2 months; the patients were aged 18 to 65. HTBI primers were employed in a first-round RT-PCR of the TCR CDR3.

This receptor was identified in a woman under 30 with Graves disease. Source: peripheral blood mononuclear cells (PBMCs), taken at new diagnosis, from a patient treated with antithyroid drugs. The chain employs TRBV6-1 and TRBJ1-2; a possible D gene is TRBD1 (5 bases). CDR3 coding DNA: TGTGCCAGCCACGGGGGGGGAGCGGGCTACACCTTC. It specifies CASHGGGAGYTF.